The TCR beta chain described here comes from a study of memory CD4+ T cells and cytomegalovirus serostatus. Study-level results: The CMV-associated TCR signature appears largely within the CD4+ memory repertoire. CD4+ memory repertoires contained about 40% of the roughly 160 reported CMV TCRbeta sequences.

Single viable CD3+CD4+CD8-CD45RO+ cells were sorted as the memory CD4+ T cells. Method: immunoSEQ multiplex PCR; TCRdb's copy keeps in-frame clones and lacks some. This sample carries some 60,000 clones, about 81% of them seen once, and the ten largest clones take 1% to 1.2%. V shed 5 bases, J shed 2 bases, and the junction held 4 bases outside the gene matches. The CDR3 runs to 15 residues. The germline gives CDR1 SGHNT, CDR2 YENEEA. This clone was seen once. Its cognate antigen is unknown. Specimen: memory CD4+ T cells from blood. The source is an adult in good health and CMV-seronegative. This chain connects TRBV11-3 to TRBJ2-5, with 11 bases that match TRBD2. DNA of the CDR3: TGTGCCAGCAGCCCTATAGCGGGAGGGCAAGAGACCCAGTACTTC. Amino acids: CASSPIAGGQETQYF.